The clone carrying this T cell receptor beta chain was counted only a few times. Its antigen is not identified. TCRdb re-called the 5' RACE reads through MiXCR, storing one row per CDR3 protein. The repertoire has 450,000 to 650,000 distinct CDR3 sequences, roughly 21% of them found once; the top ten carry around 12%. Deletions cut 6 bases from V and 1 base from J, with 6 bases between. Germline V gives CDR1 SQVTM, CDR2 ANQGSEA. This CDR3 comprises 11 residues. These data are taken from a study of T-cell memory formation after mild COVID-19. Study in general: Largely, the TCR clusters proved donor specific. Study results and limitations: Second-wave clones with a day 37 peak had unconfirmed SARS-CoV-2 specificity. Later expanders leaned CD4+, whereas day 15 to 85 contracting clones were balanced CD4/CD8.

The sequencing input was PBMCs or a T cell subset sorted from them (not recorded which). This TCR was sampled from an adult woman who had mild COVID-19 (a few samples of this study predate the infection). Cell type and time point are not known. This rearrangement joins TRBV29-1 to TRBJ2-5; D is uncertain. The CDR3: CSVAPQETQYF. The CDR3 nucleotides are TGCAGCGTCGCCCCCCAAGAGACCCAGTACTTC.